Below, 23 T cell receptor beta chains from the same sample are listed, as sequenced in a study of T cells in tumors after PD-1 blockade. Sequencing used immunoSEQ multiplex PCR; TCRdb keeps in-frame clones, though not all of them. In the table there are 55,000 to 70,000 clones, roughly 75% of which are singletons. Sequencing used PBMCs, obtained before anti-PD-1 treatment. The receptors derive from a human donor with basal cell carcinoma.

The gene calls are TRBV6-5 and TRBJ1-4; no clear D gene. The CDR3 contains 14 residues. The V gene's germline CDR1 is MNHEY and CDR2 SVGAGI. V was pared by 5 bases and J by 5 bases, with 12 bases between. CDR3 protein: CASSIMGGNEKLFF. The CDR3, as DNA: TGTGCCAGCAGTATAATGGGAGGGAATGAAAAACTGTTTTTT.

The chain links TRBV14 to TRBJ1-4; 8 bases are a match to TRBD1. There are 15 residues in the CDR3. With V trimmed by 4 bases and J by 6 bases, 7 bases remained unmatched. The germline V gene encodes CDR1 SGHDN and CDR2 FVKESK. DNA of the CDR3: TGTGCCAGCAGCCTCGGCCGCAGGGGGCATGAAAAACTGTTTTTT. Amino acid sequence: CASSLGRRGHEKLFF.

This chain connects TRBV7-8 to TRBJ2-1; D may correspond to TRBD1 or TRBD2 (5 bases each). V was clipped by 3 bases and J by 3 bases, with 15 bases between them. Germline-derived CDR1 and CDR2 are SGHVS and FQNEAQ. The CDR3 has 16 residues. CDR3 amino acids: CASSLGVVTVYNEQFF. DNA for the CDR3: TGTGCCAGCAGCTTGGGGGTAGTTACGGTCTACAATGAGCAGTTCTTC.

The chain links TRBV11-3 to TRBJ2-6; the D gene is possibly TRBD1 (5 bases). The V gene's germline CDR1 is SGHNT and CDR2 YENEEA. CDR3 size: 19 residues. V lost 1 base and J 0 bases, leaving 16 bases between the germline ends. The CDR3 protein is CASSLGVKDISSGANVLTF. The CDR3, as DNA: TGTGCCAGCAGCTTAGGGGTTAAGGACATATCCTCTGGGGCCAACGTCCTGACTTTC.

In this sample, this clone turned up many times. This chain links TRBV6-5 with TRBJ1-2; 9 bases are shared with TRBD1. The CDR3 runs 12 residues. Germline CDR1 reads MNHEY; CDR2 reads SVGAGI. J was trimmed by 8 bases and V by 4 bases; bases with no gene match: 2. In DNA form, the CDR3 reads TGTGCCAGCAGTTGGACAGGGGTAGGCTACACCTTC. It encodes CASSWTGVGYTF.

This rearrangement joins TRBV20-1 to TRBJ2-5, with unresolved D. This CDR3 contains 9 residues. Germline lookup yields CDR1 DFQATT and CDR2 SNEGSKA (reference sequence). V lost 6 bases, J lost 5 bases, and 4 bases lay in between. CDR3 DNA: TGCAGTGCCCCGGAGACCCAGTACTTC. Amino acids: CSAPETQYF.

The chain uses TRBV6-5 and TRBJ1-2, with D perhaps matching TRBD1 (6 bases). Trimming took 5 bases from V and 7 from J, leaving 17 bases between them. The CDR3 loop spans 14 amino acids. Per the germline V gene, CDR1 is MNHEY and CDR2 is SVGAGI. CDR3 DNA: TGTGCCAGCAGTCCGGCTGGGGGGGCTGGTGGCTACACCTTC. This gives the protein CASSPAGGAGGYTF.

V and J are TRBV7-2 and TRBJ1-3, with a weak D call TRBD1 (5 bases). In germline, CDR1 is SGHTA, CDR2 FQGNSA. Trimming removed 2 bases at V and 4 bases at J, with 6 bases between. The CDR3 sequence is 13 residues long. The CDR3 DNA follows: TGTGCCAGCAGCTTAAACAGGGGAAACACCATATATTTT. It codes for CASSLNRGNTIYF.

J is TRBJ1-5 and V is TRBV6-5; D uncertain. V lost 2 bases and J 5 bases, leaving 7 bases between the germline ends. CDR1 is MNHEY, CDR2 SVGAGI, per germline. CDR3 length: 13 amino acids. CDR3 in amino acids: CASSYGEDQPQHF. The CDR3 DNA sequence: TGTGCCAGCAGTTACGGAGAGGATCAGCCCCAGCATTTT.

The chain employs TRBV6-5 and TRBJ1-1; 8 nucleotides line up with TRBD1. The germline V gene encodes CDR1 MNHEY and CDR2 SVGAGI. The CDR3 consists of 14 residues. The junction had 7 bases not matched to a gene; V was cut back by 6 bases and J by 4 bases. The CDR3 DNA reads as TGTGCCAGCAGCTTCAGGGGGCTAGGCACTGAAGCTTTCTTT. Its protein is CASSFRGLGTEAFF.

CDR3 bases: TGTGCCAGCAGCATCCCGGGACTCCGCAATGAGCAGTTCTTC. Protein: CASSIPGLRNEQFF. The genes are TRBV7-2 and TRBJ2-1; D possibly corresponds to TRBD2 (6 bases). Germline CDR1 and CDR2: SGHTA and FQGNSA. V lost 5 bases and J 6 bases, leaving 14 bases between the germline ends. This CDR3 is 14 amino acids long. Full variable domain (rest looked up from reference TRBV7-2 and TRBJ2-1): GAGVSQSPSNKVTEKGKDVELRCDPISGHTALYWYRQSLGQGLEFLIYFQGNSAPDKSGLPSDRFSAERTGGSVSTLTIQRTQQEDSAVYLCASSIPGLRNEQFFGPGTRLTVL.

The chain joins TRBV6-6 to TRBJ1-2; D is unresolved. This CDR3 contains 14 residues. V was trimmed by 6 bases and J by 3 bases, leaving 14 bases between them. From germline, CDR1 is MNHNY and CDR2 SVGAGI (reference sequence). The CDR3 nucleotides read TGTGCCAGCAGCCCTACCGGCACAGACTATGGCTACACCTTC. Encoded protein: CASSPTGTDYGYTF.

The J gene is TRBJ2-3, the V gene TRBV5-1; 8 bases are a match to TRBD1. The CDR3 spans 16 residues. V shed 3 bases, J shed 1 base, and the junction held 7 bases outside the gene matches. Germline CDR1 SGHRS, CDR2 YFSETQ. Written as DNA, the CDR3 is TGCGCCAGCAGCTCCGGACAGGGTGGGGGCACAGATACGCAGTATTTT. Amino acid sequence: CASSSGQGGGTDTQYF.

V usage is TRBV2 and J usage is TRBJ2-7; 7 nucleotides agree with TRBD2. The CDR3 loop spans 12 amino acids. Germline V CDR1 and CDR2: SNHLY, FYNNEI. V shed 10 bases and J 2 bases; nucleotides not matched to a gene: 5. The CDR3 nucleotides are TGTGCCACCTCGGCGGGGGCCTACGAGCAGTACTTC. It codes for CATSAGAYEQYF.

This chain links TRBV30 with TRBJ2-6; the D gene is possibly TRBD1 (5 bases). The CDR3 extends over 14 amino acids. Germline V lookup: CDR1 GTSNPN, CDR2 SVGIG (reference sequence). Trimming took 5 bases from V and 0 from J, leaving 8 bases between them. CDR3 protein: CAWDRASGANVLTF. The CDR3 coding sequence is TGTGCCTGGGACAGAGCCTCTGGGGCCAACGTCCTGACTTTC.

This sequence joins TRBV5-1 and TRBJ2-4, with 9 bases fitting TRBD1. Germline loops: CDR1 SGHRS, CDR2 YFSETQ. The J segment lost 2 bases and the V segment lost 4 bases, leaving 1 base of the junction unmatched. This CDR3 is 14 amino acids long. CDR3 DNA: TGCGCCAGCAGCGGACAGGGGACCAAAAACATTCAGTACTTC. Translated, it gives CASSGQGTKNIQYF.

The chain carries TRBV6-4 and TRBJ2-3; 8 bases map to TRBD2. This CDR3 contains 15 residues. Losses at the gene ends were 0 bases for V and 4 bases for J; bases not matched to a gene: 3. CDR1 and CDR2 from the germline V gene are MRHNA and SNTAGT. The CDR3 bases are TGTGCCAGCAGTGACTCTAGCGGGGTGCCAGATACGCAGTATTTT. The encoded protein is CASSDSSGVPDTQYF.

The CDR3 region has the DNA TGTGCCACCAGTGACCCCGGGACTACGGGCGATACGCAGTATTTT. It is translated as CATSDPGTTGDTQYF. The chain joins TRBV24-1 to TRBJ2-3, with TRBD2 matching over 7 bases. This CDR3 comprises 15 residues. The V gene end was trimmed by 4 bases and the J gene end by 6 bases; junction bases not matched to a gene: 9. The V gene's germline CDR1 is KGHDR and CDR2 SFDVKD.

This clone has a handful of counts. V is TRBV5-1 and J is TRBJ1-2; TRBD1 aligns across 7 bases. The CDR3 runs 14 residues. Germline CDR1 and CDR2: SGHRS and YFSETQ. V shed 6 bases and J 5 bases; nucleotides not matched to a gene: 10. The CDR3 DNA reads as TGCGCCAGCACCCCCTCCCCAGGGGGTTATGGCTACACCTTC. Protein sequence: CASTPSPGGYGYTF.

V gene TRBV10-3 combines with J gene TRBJ2-2, with TRBD1 identical over 10 bases. V lost 6 bases, J lost 6 bases, and 7 bases stayed unmatched. Germline V gene lookup returns CDR1 ENHRY and CDR2 SYGVKD. The CDR3 sequence is 15 residues long. The CDR3 loop reads CAIRGPGQGPGELFF. The CDR3 DNA is TGTGCCATCAGGGGTCCGGGACAGGGGCCCGGGGAGCTGTTTTTT.

The chain employs TRBV30 and TRBJ2-4, with D possibly matching TRBD1 (5 bases). Germline-derived CDR1 and CDR2 are GTSNPN and SVGIG (reference sequence). Trimming left V 0 bases short and J 0 bases short, with 9 bases between. CDR3 size: 15 residues. Written as DNA, the CDR3 is TGTGCCTGGAGTGTCCCAGGACAAGCCAAAAACATTCAGTACTTC. Protein: CAWSVPGQAKNIQYF.

V usage is TRBV2 and J usage is TRBJ2-7; 12 nucleotides match TRBD2. Germline V gene sequence: CDR1 SNHLY, CDR2 FYNNEI. CDR3 length: 14 residues. With 7 bases clipped from V and 2 bases from J, the junction kept 3 bases outside the gene matches. The CDR3 reads CASTTSGRTYEQYF. DNA for the CDR3: TGTGCCAGCACTACTAGCGGGAGGACCTACGAGCAGTACTTC.

The J gene is TRBJ2-3, the V gene TRBV19; perhaps D is TRBD1 or TRBD2 (5 bases each). Trimming pared 5 bases from V and 2 bases from J, leaving 14 bases between. Per the germline V gene, CDR1 is LNHDA and CDR2 is SQIVND (reference sequence). The CDR3 spans 15 residues. DNA of the CDR3: TGTGCCAGTAGTTTCCGGGACGGAGACACAGATACGCAGTATTTT. Translated, it gives CASSFRDGDTDTQYF.